This TCR beta chain was observed in a study of cytomegalovirus exposure and HLA in healthy donors. Turning to this clone: Its antigen is unknown.

The germline CDR1 and CDR2 sequences are MNHEY and SVGAGI. This CDR3 has 14 amino acids. The V segment lost 6 bases and the J segment 4 bases; nucleotides outside the gene matches: 7. Whole-study results and caveats: By a later analysis, the bulk of CMV-associated TCR beta chains appeared HLA-restricted. Confirmation was obtained in vitro that a few CMV-associated chains are specific for CMV antigens. Sequencing likely produced, as an artifact, a cluster of highly shared sequence variants.

Primers for the PCR totalled 60 Vbeta and 13 Jbeta. Sequenced by immunoSEQ multiplex PCR; TCRdb stores in-frame clones only, minus some. The sample has around 150,000 clones, over 80% seen once. This chain connects TRBV6-5 to TRBJ1-1; TRBD1 agrees at 8 bases. The receptor comes from a human donor in good health. The specimen sequenced was PBMCs. The CDR3 is CASRMTGDGTEAFF. The CDR3 bases are TGTGCCAGCAGGATGACAGGGGATGGCACTGAAGCTTTCTTT.